A single sample gave rise to the 13 T cell receptor beta chains below, sequenced in a study of response to subunit inactivated influenza vaccine. TCRdb itself ran the RT-PCR reads through MiXCR, one entry per CDR3 protein. The table lists about 180,000 distinct CDR3 sequences, about 10% of them singletons, with roughly 10% in the top ten. The sequencing used non-naive T cells sorted from PBMCs, collected on the day of vaccination. These receptor sequences come from a man over 45 who received an inactivated influenza vaccine.

As concerns this clonotype: A junction boundary mismatches the germline segment, possibly from a read error. DNA for the CDR3: TGTGCCAGCAGTTTAATTCCACCCGCCCTTGTAGCGGTGAGCTCCCACAATGAGCAGTTCTTC. Its protein is CASSLIPPALVAVSSHNEQFF. V gene TRBV12-3 or TRBV12-4 combines with J gene TRBJ2-1, with TRBD2 as a possible D gene (6 bases). This CDR3 spans 21 amino acids.

This clonotype was observed many times. DNA for the CDR3: TGCGCCAGCACCAAAGACGGAGGCATCACAGATACGCAGTATTTT. Translated, it gives CASTKDGGITDTQYF. The J gene is TRBJ2-3, the V gene TRBV5-1; tentative D call: TRBD2 (5 bases). Trimming shortened V by 6 bases and J by 2 bases, and 16 bases separated the two germline ends. This CDR3 spans 15 amino acids. CDR1 and CDR2 (germline): SGHRS, YFSETQ. The full variable domain, completed using reference TRBV5-1 and TRBJ2-3, is KAGVTQTPRYLIKTRGQQVTLSCSPISGHRSVSWYQQTPGQGLQFLFEYFSETQRNKGNFPGRFSGRQFSNSRSEMNVSTLELGDSALYLCASTKDGGITDTQYFGPGTRLTVL.

In this sample, this clonotype turned up a few times. The CDR3 region has the DNA TGTGCCAGCAGCTTGTGGGCTAGCGGGGGCCGGGACGAGACCCAGTACTTC. It is translated as CASSLWASGGRDETQYF. The chain is built from TRBV7-6 and TRBJ2-5; 10 nucleotides match TRBD2. The ends lost 3 bases at V and 5 bases at J; junction bases unmatched: 12. Germline V gene sequence: CDR1 SGHVS, CDR2 FNYEAQ. The CDR3 runs 17 residues.

The chain carries TRBV9 and TRBJ2-2; TRBD2 matches 13 bases. Germline loops: CDR1 SGDLS, CDR2 YYNGEE. The CDR3 is 17 residues long. J lost 4 bases, V lost 0 bases, and 3 bases had no gene match. DNA for the CDR3: TGTGCCAGCAGCGTAGAGGGGACTAGCGGGGCCACCGGGGAGCTGTTTTTT. Translating gives CASSVEGTSGATGELFF.

A few counts support this clonotype. The chain joins TRBV12-3 or TRBV12-4 to TRBJ2-3; 7 bases agree with TRBD2. J lost 2 bases, V lost 4 bases, and 6 bases had no gene match. This CDR3 is built from 15 residues. CDR3 nucleotides: TGTGCCAGCAGTTCCCTAGCGGACTTCACAGATACGCAGTATTTT. This codes for CASSSLADFTDTQYF.

This clonotype was detected many times. The chain carries TRBV25-1 and TRBJ2-1; D may be TRBD1 or TRBD2 (5 bases each). V gave up 1 base and J gave up 7 bases, with 14 bases separating them. CDR1 MGHDK and CDR2 SYGVNS come from the germline V gene. This CDR3 has 15 amino acids. CDR3 DNA sequence: TGTGCCAGCAGTGAATTAAGGGCGTGGGGGAATGAGCAGTTCTTC. This translates into CASSELRAWGNEQFF.

The chain couples TRBV4-3 to TRBJ2-7; possibly TRBD1 or TRBD2 for D (5 bases each). V lost 1 base and J lost 6, with 10 bases in between. The germline CDR1 and CDR2 sequences are LGHNA and YSLEER. This CDR3 comprises 13 residues. Written as DNA, the CDR3 is TGCGCCAGCAGCCAAGGAGGGGATTCCGAGCAGTACTTC. This codes for CASSQGGDSEQYF.

This clonotype was found many times. The rearrangement links TRBV5-1 to TRBJ1-2, with TRBD1 matching 8 bases. This CDR3 comprises 12 residues. Germline lookup yields CDR1 SGHRS and CDR2 YFSETQ. V shed 4 bases and J 7 bases; nucleotides not matched to a gene: 3. CDR3 bases: TGCGCCAGCAGCCCTGGGACAGGTGGCTACACCTTC. Translating it yields CASSPGTGGYTF.

The V and J genes are TRBV9 and TRBJ1-3; tentative D call: TRBD1 (5 bases). The CDR3 sequence is 16 residues long. The germline gives CDR1 SGDLS, CDR2 YYNGEE. The V gene lost 4 bases and the J gene lost 0 bases, with 14 bases spanning the gap. CDR3 loop: CASSRTDKSSGNTIYF. The CDR3 region has the DNA TGTGCCAGCAGCCGGACGGACAAGAGCTCTGGAAACACCATATATTTT. Supplemented by reference TRBV9 and TRBJ1-3, the full variable domain reads DSGVTQTPKHLITATGQRVTLRCSPRSGDLSVYWYQQSLDQGLQFLIQYYNGEERAKGNILERFSAQQFPDLHSELNLSSLELGDSALYFCASSRTDKSSGNTIYFGEGSWLTVV.

In the case of this clonotype: This could be a read error, since a much larger clone is one nucleotide away. The chain recombines TRBV4-2 with TRBJ1-6; 7 positions agree with TRBD1. This CDR3 is 15 amino acids long. The germline gives CDR1 LGHNA, CDR2 YNFKEQ. CDR3 sequence reads: CDSSQRQGYNSPLHF. The CDR3 nucleotides read TGTGACAGCAGCCAACGACAGGGCTATAATTCACCCCTCCACTTT.

This clonotype was picked up a small number of times. The rearrangement joins TRBV6-1 to TRBJ1-5; D gene unclear. The CDR3 contains 14 residues. Trimming took off 9 bases at V and 2 bases at J, with 14 bases between the two ends. CDR1 MNHNS and CDR2 SASEGT come from the germline V gene. The CDR3 spells CASSGGVGNQPQHF. For the CDR3, the DNA is TGTGCCAGTTCAGGAGGAGTCGGCAATCAGCCCCAGCATTTT.

This clonotype was counted a few times. The chain carries TRBV6-1 and TRBJ1-5; D ambiguous. V shed 6 bases and J shed 7 bases, with 7 bases lying between them. Looked up from germline, CDR1 is MNHNS and CDR2 is SASEGT. This CDR3 spans 11 amino acids. The CDR3 loop is CASSTRQPQHF. As DNA, the CDR3 is TGTGCCAGCAGCACGAGGCAGCCCCAGCATTTT.

Many counts were recorded for this clonotype. The chain employs TRBV9 and TRBJ2-3; D remains ambiguous. CDR1 is SGDLS, CDR2 YYNGEE, per germline. V was pared by 0 bases and J by 3 bases, with 11 bases between. This CDR3 is 15 amino acids long. CDR3 DNA sequence: TGTGCCAGCAGCGTAGGTGGTTTCGGGACAGATACGCAGTATTTT. Amino acid sequence: CASSVGGFGTDTQYF.